These T cell receptor beta chains were read from a single sample in a study of blood T cell repertoires in COVID-19. Generated by immunoSEQ multiplex PCR, the TCRdb table keeps only in-frame clones and is missing some. The sample has over 50,000 clones, about nine tenths seen once. What was sequenced was peripheral blood. These TCRs come from a man aged 45-60 years with active COVID-19. Both conserved end residues are part of each CDR3. The order of the fields is CDR3 length, clone size, J gene, V gene, D gene, CDR3 DNA, CDR3 protein. D genes are given only for firm matches. Clone size is given for some rows only: seen once, a few or many times, or a class if the clone is expanded.

cdr3_length: 16
clone_size: .
j_call: TRBJ2-7
v_call: TRBV12-2
d_call: .
cdr3_nt: TGTGCAAGTCGCTTAGTTGTCAGCGATAGCTCCTACGAGCAGTACTTC
cdr3_aa: CASRLVVSDSSYEQYF

cdr3_length: 13
clone_size: .
j_call: TRBJ1-1
v_call: TRBV25-1
d_call: TRBD1
cdr3_nt: TGTGCCAGCAGAGCTAGACAGGGAACCGAAGCTTTCTTT
cdr3_aa: CASRARQGTEAFF

cdr3_length: 14
clone_size: few
j_call: TRBJ1-5
v_call: TRBV19
d_call: .
cdr3_nt: TGTGCCAGTAGTACGTCCCAGGGGAATCAGCCCCAGCATTTT
cdr3_aa: CASSTSQGNQPQHF

cdr3_length: 14
clone_size: once
j_call: TRBJ1-1
v_call: TRBV3-1/TRBV3-2
d_call: TRBD1
cdr3_nt: TGTGCCAGCAGCCCACGGACAGGGAACACTGAAGCTTTCTTT
cdr3_aa: CASSPRTGNTEAFF

cdr3_length: 14
clone_size: .
j_call: TRBJ1-2
v_call: TRBV11-2
d_call: TRBD1
cdr3_nt: TGTGCCAGCAGCTGGGGACAGGGGGAGTATGGCTACACCTTC
cdr3_aa: CASSWGQGEYGYTF

cdr3_length: 15
clone_size: .
j_call: TRBJ2-2
v_call: TRBV11-2
d_call: TRBD1
cdr3_nt: TGTGCCAGCAGCCCCGGGACAGGGTTCACCGGGGAGCTGTTTTTT
cdr3_aa: CASSPGTGFTGELFF

cdr3_length: 15
clone_size: few
j_call: TRBJ1-6
v_call: TRBV28
d_call: TRBD1
cdr3_nt: TGTGCCAGCAGTTTATATACAGGGGGCTACTCACCCCTCCACTTT
cdr3_aa: CASSLYTGGYSPLHF

cdr3_length: 16
clone_size: .
j_call: TRBJ2-1
v_call: TRBV30
d_call: .
cdr3_nt: TGTGCCTGGAGTGGAGACTCCCCCGGCTCCTACAATGAGCAGTTCTTC
cdr3_aa: CAWSGDSPGSYNEQFF

cdr3_length: 15
clone_size: few
j_call: TRBJ2-5
v_call: TRBV7-9
d_call: TRBD2
cdr3_nt: TGTGCCAGCAGGGACTCGGGACTAGCGGGGGTCGGGCAGTACTTC
cdr3_aa: CASRDSGLAGVGQYF

cdr3_length: 14
clone_size: .
j_call: TRBJ2-1
v_call: TRBV7-2
d_call: TRBD1
cdr3_nt: TGTGCCAGCAGCCTACGGACAGGGAATAATGAGCAGTTCTTC
cdr3_aa: CASSLRTGNNEQFF

cdr3_length: 15
clone_size: .
j_call: TRBJ2-3
v_call: TRBV5-8
d_call: TRBD1
cdr3_nt: TGTGCCAGCAGCTTGACAGGGGTAAGGACAGATACGCAGTATTTT
cdr3_aa: CASSLTGVRTDTQYF

cdr3_length: 14
clone_size: .
j_call: TRBJ1-6
v_call: TRBV28
d_call: .
cdr3_nt: TGTGCCAGCCTCGACAGCCTATATAATTCACCCCTCCACTTT
cdr3_aa: CASLDSLYNSPLHF

cdr3_length: 22
clone_size: .
j_call: TRBJ2-1
v_call: TRBV28
d_call: TRBD2
cdr3_nt: TGTGCCAGCAGTTTCCGGCGAGGCAGACTAGCGGGCATATTAAGACCTCCCCATGAGCAGTTCTTC
cdr3_aa: CASSFRRGRLAGILRPPHEQFF

cdr3_length: 11
clone_size: once
j_call: TRBJ1-5
v_call: TRBV10-2
d_call: .
cdr3_nt: TGCGCCAGCAGCCCGGGGGGCCCCCAGCATTTT
cdr3_aa: CASSPGGPQHF

cdr3_length: 16
clone_size: once
j_call: TRBJ2-1
v_call: TRBV6-6
d_call: .
cdr3_nt: TGTGCCAGCAGTTACTCGACCCAGGCCTCCTACAATGAGCAGTTCTTC
cdr3_aa: CASSYSTQASYNEQFF

cdr3_length: 14
clone_size: .
j_call: TRBJ2-3
v_call: TRBV15
d_call: .
cdr3_nt: TGTGCCACCAGCAGAACGGGACTGTCAGATACGCAGTATTTT
cdr3_aa: CATSRTGLSDTQYF

cdr3_length: 18
clone_size: .
j_call: TRBJ2-6
v_call: TRBV6-8
d_call: TRBD1
cdr3_nt: TGTGCCAGCAGTTCAGCCGGGACAGGGGGCGCCGGGGCCAACGTCCTGACTTTC
cdr3_aa: CASSSAGTGGAGANVLTF

cdr3_length: 13
clone_size: .
j_call: TRBJ1-2
v_call: TRBV5-4
d_call: .
cdr3_nt: TGTGCCAGCAGCTTGAGGGGAGGCCGCGGCTACACCTTC
cdr3_aa: CASSLRGGRGYTF

cdr3_length: 14
clone_size: .
j_call: TRBJ2-7
v_call: TRBV5-1
d_call: .
cdr3_nt: TGCGCCAGCAGCCCCACTCGGGGAAGGGGGGAGCAGTACTTC
cdr3_aa: CASSPTRGRGEQYF

cdr3_length: 16
clone_size: .
j_call: TRBJ1-5
v_call: TRBV5-4
d_call: .
cdr3_nt: TGTGCCAGCAGCTTGGGCGGGGGGCAGGGTATTCAGCCCCAGCATTTT
cdr3_aa: CASSLGGGQGIQPQHF

cdr3_length: 14
clone_size: .
j_call: TRBJ2-7
v_call: TRBV27
d_call: TRBD1
cdr3_nt: TGTGCCAGCAGTCCCTCGGGACAGGGGTACGAGCAGTACTTC
cdr3_aa: CASSPSGQGYEQYF

cdr3_length: 16
clone_size: .
j_call: TRBJ1-4
v_call: TRBV2
d_call: TRBD1
cdr3_nt: TGTGCCAGCAGTGAAGTCCGACAGGGGGCCGCTGAAAAACTGTTTTTT
cdr3_aa: CASSEVRQGAAEKLFF

cdr3_length: 15
clone_size: .
j_call: TRBJ1-5
v_call: TRBV7-2
d_call: TRBD1
cdr3_nt: TGTGCCAGCAGCTTGGGACAGGGCGCCAATCAGCCCCAGCATTTT
cdr3_aa: CASSLGQGANQPQHF

cdr3_length: 13
clone_size: .
j_call: TRBJ2-1
v_call: TRBV7-2
d_call: .
cdr3_nt: TGTGCCAGCGGGGGGGCCGCGTCTGGTGAGCAGTTCTTC
cdr3_aa: CASGGAASGEQFF

cdr3_length: 14
clone_size: .
j_call: TRBJ2-5
v_call: TRBV7-2
d_call: .
cdr3_nt: TGTGCCAGCAGCTTAGTTCCCCAACAAGAGACCCAGTACTTC
cdr3_aa: CASSLVPQQETQYF

cdr3_length: 13
clone_size: .
j_call: TRBJ1-2
v_call: TRBV28
d_call: .
cdr3_nt: TGTGCCAGCACAGGCCCCCAGGGTTTCGGCTACACCTTC
cdr3_aa: CASTGPQGFGYTF

cdr3_length: 14
clone_size: .
j_call: TRBJ2-1
v_call: TRBV7-9
d_call: TRBD1
cdr3_nt: TGTGCCGGACGGGACAGCTTCGAAGACAATGAGCAGTTCTTC
cdr3_aa: CAGRDSFEDNEQFF

cdr3_length: 13
clone_size: few
j_call: TRBJ2-1
v_call: TRBV29-1
d_call: TRBD1
cdr3_nt: TGCAGCGTTGATAAGACAGGGTATGGGGAGCAGTTCTTC
cdr3_aa: CSVDKTGYGEQFF

cdr3_length: 17
clone_size: .
j_call: TRBJ2-1
v_call: TRBV3-1/TRBV3-2
d_call: TRBD2
cdr3_nt: TGTGCCAGCAGCCAAGATCTCACTAGCGGGGGTTTCGATGAGCAGTTCTTC
cdr3_aa: CASSQDLTSGGFDEQFF

cdr3_length: 14
clone_size: .
j_call: TRBJ1-4
v_call: TRBV10-1
d_call: .
cdr3_nt: TGCGCCAGCAGCCTGGGGCTATCTAATGAAAAACTGTTTTTT
cdr3_aa: CASSLGLSNEKLFF

cdr3_length: 14
clone_size: .
j_call: TRBJ1-6
v_call: TRBV10-2
d_call: TRBD1
cdr3_nt: TGCGCCAGTTCGGACAGGGCCTATAATTCACCCCTCCACTTT
cdr3_aa: CASSDRAYNSPLHF

cdr3_length: 14
clone_size: .
j_call: TRBJ1-5
v_call: TRBV6-2/TRBV6-3
d_call: .
cdr3_nt: TGTGCCAGCAGTGGTGACAGTCGCAATCAGCCCCAGCATTTT
cdr3_aa: CASSGDSRNQPQHF

cdr3_length: 15
clone_size: .
j_call: TRBJ2-2
v_call: TRBV2
d_call: TRBD1
cdr3_nt: TGTGCCACCACACCGGGACAGGTTAACACCGGGGAGCTGTTTTTT
cdr3_aa: CATTPGQVNTGELFF

cdr3_length: 14
clone_size: .
j_call: TRBJ2-1
v_call: TRBV7-9
d_call: .
cdr3_nt: TGTGCCAGCAGCTTATCGCTAGCGTACAATGAGCAGTTCTTC
cdr3_aa: CASSLSLAYNEQFF

cdr3_length: 15
clone_size: .
j_call: TRBJ2-7
v_call: TRBV5-7
d_call: .
cdr3_nt: TGTGCCAGCAGCTTGAAGGTGCGGGTTCCCTACGAGCAGTACTTC
cdr3_aa: CASSLKVRVPYEQYF

cdr3_length: 14
clone_size: .
j_call: TRBJ1-4
v_call: TRBV7-9
d_call: TRBD1
cdr3_nt: TGTGCCAGCACGAAACAGGGGCCAGGTCAAAAACTGTTTTTT
cdr3_aa: CASTKQGPGQKLFF

cdr3_length: 14
clone_size: .
j_call: TRBJ1-5
v_call: TRBV6-5
d_call: TRBD1
cdr3_nt: TGTGCCGGGCACGTGGACAGGGGAGGTCAGCCCCAGCATTTT
cdr3_aa: CAGHVDRGGQPQHF

cdr3_length: 13
clone_size: .
j_call: TRBJ2-2
v_call: TRBV3-1/TRBV3-2
d_call: .
cdr3_nt: TGTGCCAGCAGCCAGTGGGGCGGCCTGGGGCTGTTTTTT
cdr3_aa: CASSQWGGLGLFF

cdr3_length: 14
clone_size: .
j_call: TRBJ2-1
v_call: TRBV5-8
d_call: .
cdr3_nt: TGTGCCAGCAGCTTGGGTCCGGGAAGCAATGAGCAGTTCTTC
cdr3_aa: CASSLGPGSNEQFF

cdr3_length: 14
clone_size: .
j_call: TRBJ1-2
v_call: TRBV13
d_call: .
cdr3_nt: TGTGCCAGCTCATACCTCACAAGCATACGAGGCCACACCTTC
cdr3_aa: CASSYLTSIRGHTF

cdr3_length: 16
clone_size: .
j_call: TRBJ2-2
v_call: TRBV28
d_call: TRBD1
cdr3_nt: TGTGCCAGCAGTCCAAGCCGGGACAGTTACACCGGGGAGCTGTTTTTT
cdr3_aa: CASSPSRDSYTGELFF

cdr3_length: 14
clone_size: .
j_call: TRBJ2-3
v_call: TRBV5-5
d_call: .
cdr3_nt: TGTGCCAGCAGTTCGACCGGGAGTCTAGATACGCAGTATTTT
cdr3_aa: CASSSTGSLDTQYF

cdr3_length: 14
clone_size: .
j_call: TRBJ1-2
v_call: TRBV5-6
d_call: .
cdr3_nt: TGTGCCAGCAGCTTGCACGGCAGGGGCTATGGCTACACCTTC
cdr3_aa: CASSLHGRGYGYTF

cdr3_length: 15
clone_size: .
j_call: TRBJ2-3
v_call: TRBV10-3
d_call: .
cdr3_nt: TGTGCCATCAGTGAAGGGCAGGGGAGCACAGATACGCAGTATTTT
cdr3_aa: CAISEGQGSTDTQYF

cdr3_length: 11
clone_size: .
j_call: TRBJ2-7
v_call: TRBV19
d_call: TRBD2
cdr3_nt: TGTGCCAGTAGCTCGGGAGGACGGCAGTACTTC
cdr3_aa: CASSSGGRQYF

cdr3_length: 12
clone_size: .
j_call: TRBJ2-2
v_call: TRBV7-2
d_call: .
cdr3_nt: TGTGCCAGCAGCTGGGGCATCGGGGAGCTGTTTTTT
cdr3_aa: CASSWGIGELFF

cdr3_length: 16
clone_size: once
j_call: TRBJ2-1
v_call: TRBV18
d_call: TRBD2
cdr3_nt: TGTGCCAGCTCACCACCGGAGCGGGGGGGACACAATGAGCAGTTCTTC
cdr3_aa: CASSPPERGGHNEQFF

cdr3_length: 13
clone_size: .
j_call: TRBJ2-2
v_call: TRBV5-5
d_call: .
cdr3_nt: TGTGCCAGCAGCTTGGAACTAGTCGGGGAGCTGTTTTTT
cdr3_aa: CASSLELVGELFF

cdr3_length: 13
clone_size: .
j_call: TRBJ1-2
v_call: TRBV5-6
d_call: .
cdr3_nt: TGTGCCAGCAGCCCGGACAGAAAGTATGGCTACACCTTC
cdr3_aa: CASSPDRKYGYTF

cdr3_length: 14
clone_size: .
j_call: TRBJ2-7
v_call: TRBV11-2
d_call: TRBD1
cdr3_nt: TGTGCCAGCAGCATGACAGGGGGTCGGGACGAGCAGTACTTC
cdr3_aa: CASSMTGGRDEQYF

cdr3_length: 14
clone_size: .
j_call: TRBJ1-2
v_call: TRBV5-8
d_call: .
cdr3_nt: TGTGCCAGCAGCCCGACCGGCTCGCGGACACCCGCGTGCTTC
cdr3_aa: CASSPTGSRTPACF